The clone carrying this T cell receptor beta chain has just a few counts. As yet, its antigen is unknown. A process of 5'RACE template switching, which added a universal primer site and UMIs, was used to make TCR cDNA. Each CDR3 protein is one row after TCRdb ran MiXCR on the 5' RACE reads. The sample carries about 300,000 distinct CDR3 sequences, 6.5% to 8.5% recorded once. Germline CDR1 MDHEN, CDR2 SYDVKM. There are 15 residues in the CDR3. Between the trimmed V and J ends, which lost 3 bases and 4 bases, there was a span of 15 bases. The record originates from a study of T cells after yellow fever vaccination. Overall study findings and caveats: A faster peak, day 5 versus 15, was reached by the weaker secondary response. The study re-detected most primary-vaccination clones after the booster (96% CD4, roughly 85% CD8).

The chain employs TRBV28 and TRBJ2-5, with D perhaps TRBD1 or TRBD2 (5 bases each). The receptor's source is a young man who received the YFV17D yellow fever vaccine. This material consisted of PBMCs, taken approximately 47 days after the first yellow fever vaccination. For the CDR3, the DNA is TGTGCCAGCAGTTTTCCGGGGACCGGAGGAGAGACCCAGTACTTC. As protein: CASSFPGTGGETQYF.